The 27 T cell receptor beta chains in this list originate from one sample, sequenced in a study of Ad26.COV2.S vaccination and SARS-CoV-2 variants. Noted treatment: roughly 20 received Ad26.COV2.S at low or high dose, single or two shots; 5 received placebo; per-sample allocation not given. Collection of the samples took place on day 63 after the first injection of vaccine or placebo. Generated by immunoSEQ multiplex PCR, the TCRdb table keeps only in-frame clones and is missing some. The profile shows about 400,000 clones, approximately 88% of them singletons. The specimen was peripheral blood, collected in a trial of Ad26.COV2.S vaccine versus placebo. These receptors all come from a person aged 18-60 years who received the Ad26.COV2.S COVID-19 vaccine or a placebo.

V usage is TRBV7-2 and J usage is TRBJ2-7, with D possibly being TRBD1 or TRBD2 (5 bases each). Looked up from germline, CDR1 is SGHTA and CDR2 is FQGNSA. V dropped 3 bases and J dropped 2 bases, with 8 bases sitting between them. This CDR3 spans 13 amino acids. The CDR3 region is CASSFGAPYEQYF. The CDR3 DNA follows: TGTGCCAGCAGCTTCGGGGCTCCCTACGAGCAGTACTTC.

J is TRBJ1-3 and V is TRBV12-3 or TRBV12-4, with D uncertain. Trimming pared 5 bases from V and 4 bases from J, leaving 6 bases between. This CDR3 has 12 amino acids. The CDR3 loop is CASSIQGNTIYF. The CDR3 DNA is TGTGCCAGCAGTATCCAGGGAAACACCATATATTTT.

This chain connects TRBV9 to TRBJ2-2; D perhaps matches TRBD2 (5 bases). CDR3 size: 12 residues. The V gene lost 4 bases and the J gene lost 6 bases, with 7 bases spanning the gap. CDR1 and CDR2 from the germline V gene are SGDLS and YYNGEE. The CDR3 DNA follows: TGTGCCAGCAGCACCGGGGCCGGGGAGCTGTTTTTT. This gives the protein CASSTGAGELFF.

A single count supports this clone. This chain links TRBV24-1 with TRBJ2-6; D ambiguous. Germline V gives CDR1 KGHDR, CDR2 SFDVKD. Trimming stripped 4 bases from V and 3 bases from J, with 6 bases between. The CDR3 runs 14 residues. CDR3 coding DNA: TGTGCCACCAGTGACAGCAGTGGGGCCAACGTCCTGACTTTC. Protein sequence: CATSDSSGANVLTF.

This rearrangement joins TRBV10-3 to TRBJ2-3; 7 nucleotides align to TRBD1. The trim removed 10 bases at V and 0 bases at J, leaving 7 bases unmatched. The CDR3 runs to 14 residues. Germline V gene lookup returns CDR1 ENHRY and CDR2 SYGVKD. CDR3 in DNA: TGTGCCACAGGACAGGTCGGAAGCACAGATACGCAGTATTTT. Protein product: CATGQVGSTDTQYF.

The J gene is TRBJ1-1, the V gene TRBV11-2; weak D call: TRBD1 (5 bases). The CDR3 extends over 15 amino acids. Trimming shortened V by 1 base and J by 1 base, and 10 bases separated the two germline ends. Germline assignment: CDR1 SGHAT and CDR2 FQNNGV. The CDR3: CASSLGEGKNTEAFF. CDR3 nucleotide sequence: TGTGCCAGCAGCTTAGGAGAGGGGAAGAACACTGAAGCTTTCTTT.

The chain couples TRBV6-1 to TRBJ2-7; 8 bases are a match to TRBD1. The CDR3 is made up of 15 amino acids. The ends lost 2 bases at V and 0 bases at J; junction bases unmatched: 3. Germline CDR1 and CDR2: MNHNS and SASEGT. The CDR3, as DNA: TGTGCCAGCAGTGAAAGACAGGGGAGCTCCTACGAGCAGTACTTC. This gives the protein CASSERQGSSYEQYF.

The CDR3 DNA reads as TGTGCCAGCAGCCTTCGACAGGTTATCTCCTATAATTCACCCCTCCACTTT. This encodes CASSLRQVISYNSPLHF. This chain uses TRBV7-2 with TRBJ1-6, with a tentative D call TRBD1 (6 bases). The CDR3 is 17 residues long. CDR1 SGHTA and CDR2 FQGNSA come from the germline V gene. Trimming shortened V by 5 bases and J by 0 bases, and 14 bases separated the two germline ends.

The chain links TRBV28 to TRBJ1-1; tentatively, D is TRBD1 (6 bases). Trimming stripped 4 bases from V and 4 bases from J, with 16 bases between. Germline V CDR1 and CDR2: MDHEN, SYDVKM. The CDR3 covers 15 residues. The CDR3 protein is CASSSTGLGSTEAFF. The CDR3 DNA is TGTGCCAGCAGTTCCACAGGGCTGGGTAGCACTGAAGCTTTCTTT.

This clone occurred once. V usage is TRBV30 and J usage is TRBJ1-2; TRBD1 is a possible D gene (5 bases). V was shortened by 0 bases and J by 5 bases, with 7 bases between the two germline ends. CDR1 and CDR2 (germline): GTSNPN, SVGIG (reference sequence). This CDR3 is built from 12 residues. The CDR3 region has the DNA TGTGCCTGGAGTGTCGGGACTTATGGCTACACCTTC. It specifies CAWSVGTYGYTF.

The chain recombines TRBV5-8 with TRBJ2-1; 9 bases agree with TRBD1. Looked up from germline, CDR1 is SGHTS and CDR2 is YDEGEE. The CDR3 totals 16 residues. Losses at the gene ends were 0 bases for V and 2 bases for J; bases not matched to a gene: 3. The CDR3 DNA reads TGTGCCAGCAGCTTGGAGGGACAGGGAACCTACAATGAGCAGTTCTTC. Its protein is CASSLEGQGTYNEQFF.

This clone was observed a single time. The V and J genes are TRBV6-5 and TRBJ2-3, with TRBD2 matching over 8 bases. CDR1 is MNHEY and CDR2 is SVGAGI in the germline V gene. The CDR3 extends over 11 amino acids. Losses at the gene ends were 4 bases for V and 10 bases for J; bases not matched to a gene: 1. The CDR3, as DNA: TGTGCCAGCAGTTTACTAGCGGCGCAGTATTTT. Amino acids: CASSLLAAQYF.

The DNA for the CDR3 is TGTGCCAGCAGGGATCCGGGACGCGAGCAGTACTTC. Amino acids: CASRDPGREQYF. V usage is TRBV2 and J usage is TRBJ2-7; possibly TRBD1 or TRBD2 for D (5 bases each). Germline CDR1 and CDR2: SNHLY and FYNNEI. The CDR3 is 12 residues long. Trimming left V 6 bases short and J 6 bases short, with 12 bases between.

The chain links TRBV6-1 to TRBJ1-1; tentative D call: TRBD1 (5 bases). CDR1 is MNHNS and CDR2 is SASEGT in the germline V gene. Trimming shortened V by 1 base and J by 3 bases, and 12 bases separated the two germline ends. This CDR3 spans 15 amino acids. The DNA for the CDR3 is TGTGCCAGCAGTGAAGTGGGGGGATGGGACACTGAAGCTTTCTTT. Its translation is CASSEVGGWDTEAFF.

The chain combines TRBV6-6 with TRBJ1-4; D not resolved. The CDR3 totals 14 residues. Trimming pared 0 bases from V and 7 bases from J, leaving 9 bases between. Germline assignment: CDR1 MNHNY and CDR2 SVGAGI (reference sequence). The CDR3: CASSYSTLGEKLFF. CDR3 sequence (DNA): TGTGCCAGCAGTTACTCGACATTGGGTGAAAAACTGTTTTTT.

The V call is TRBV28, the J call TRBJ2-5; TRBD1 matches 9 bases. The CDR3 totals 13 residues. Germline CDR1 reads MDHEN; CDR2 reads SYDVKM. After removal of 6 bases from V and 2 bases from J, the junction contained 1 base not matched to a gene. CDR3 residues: CASSGTGQETQYF. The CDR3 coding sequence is TGTGCCAGCAGCGGGACAGGGCAAGAGACCCAGTACTTC.

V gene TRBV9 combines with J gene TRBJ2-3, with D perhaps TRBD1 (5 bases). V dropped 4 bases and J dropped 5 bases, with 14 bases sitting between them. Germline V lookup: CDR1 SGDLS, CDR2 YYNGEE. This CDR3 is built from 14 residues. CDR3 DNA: TGTGCCAGCAGCCCAGTAGGGGTGGGAGATACGCAGTATTTT. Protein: CASSPVGVGDTQYF.

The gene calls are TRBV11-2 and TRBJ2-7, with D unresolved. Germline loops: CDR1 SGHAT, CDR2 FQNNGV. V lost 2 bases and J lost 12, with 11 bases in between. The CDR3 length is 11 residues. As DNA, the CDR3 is TGTGCCAGCAGCTTAACGCTCGAACGGTACTTC. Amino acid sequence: CASSLTLERYF.

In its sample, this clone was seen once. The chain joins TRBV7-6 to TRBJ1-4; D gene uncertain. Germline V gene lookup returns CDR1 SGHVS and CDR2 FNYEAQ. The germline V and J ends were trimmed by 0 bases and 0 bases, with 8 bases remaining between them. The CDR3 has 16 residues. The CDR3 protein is CASSLARATTNEKLFF. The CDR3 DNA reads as TGTGCCAGCAGCTTAGCTCGGGCGACAACTAATGAAAAACTGTTTTTT.

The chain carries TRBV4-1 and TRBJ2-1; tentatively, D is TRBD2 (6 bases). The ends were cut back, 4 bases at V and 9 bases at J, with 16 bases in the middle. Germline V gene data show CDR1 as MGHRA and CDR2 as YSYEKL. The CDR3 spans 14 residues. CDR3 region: CASSPSELGIEQFF. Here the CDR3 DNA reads TGCGCCAGCAGCCCTAGCGAGCTGGGGATTGAGCAGTTCTTC.

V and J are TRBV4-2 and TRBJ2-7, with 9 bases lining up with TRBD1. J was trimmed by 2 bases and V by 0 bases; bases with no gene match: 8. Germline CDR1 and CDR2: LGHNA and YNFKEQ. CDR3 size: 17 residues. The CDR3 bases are TGTGCCAGCAGCCAAGATCTCGGGACAGGGCGCACCTACGAGCAGTACTTC. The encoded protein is CASSQDLGTGRTYEQYF.

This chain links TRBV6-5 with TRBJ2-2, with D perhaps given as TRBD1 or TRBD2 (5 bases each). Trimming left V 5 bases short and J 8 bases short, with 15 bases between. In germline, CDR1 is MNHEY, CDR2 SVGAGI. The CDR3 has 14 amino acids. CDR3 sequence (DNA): TGTGCCAGCAGTCGGGACCGAATAGGAGGGGAGCTGTTTTTT. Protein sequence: CASSRDRIGGELFF.

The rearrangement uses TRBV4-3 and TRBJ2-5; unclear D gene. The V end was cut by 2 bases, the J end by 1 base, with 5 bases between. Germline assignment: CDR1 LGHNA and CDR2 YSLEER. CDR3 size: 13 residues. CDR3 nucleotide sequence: TGCGCCAGCAGCCAATTATTCCAAGAGACCCAGTACTTC. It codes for CASSQLFQETQYF.

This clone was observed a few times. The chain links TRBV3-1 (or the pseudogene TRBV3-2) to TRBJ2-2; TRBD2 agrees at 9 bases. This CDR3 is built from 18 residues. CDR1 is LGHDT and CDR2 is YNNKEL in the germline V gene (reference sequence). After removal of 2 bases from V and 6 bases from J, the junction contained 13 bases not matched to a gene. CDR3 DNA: TGTGCCAGCAGCCAACGGTCCGCGTCTAGCGGGGACCCCGGGGAGCTGTTTTTT. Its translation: CASSQRSASSGDPGELFF.

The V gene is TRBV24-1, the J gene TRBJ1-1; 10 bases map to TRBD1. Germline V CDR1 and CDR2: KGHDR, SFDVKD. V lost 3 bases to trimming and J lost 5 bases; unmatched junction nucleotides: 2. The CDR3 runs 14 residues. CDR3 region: CATSDGDRGTEAFF. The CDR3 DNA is TGTGCCACCAGTGATGGGGACAGGGGTACTGAAGCTTTCTTT.

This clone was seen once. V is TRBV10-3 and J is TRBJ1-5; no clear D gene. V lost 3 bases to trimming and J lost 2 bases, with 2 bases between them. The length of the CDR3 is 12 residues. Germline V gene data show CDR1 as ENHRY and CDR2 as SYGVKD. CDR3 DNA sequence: TGTGCCATCAGTGACGGCAATCAGCCCCAGCATTTT. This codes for CAISDGNQPQHF.

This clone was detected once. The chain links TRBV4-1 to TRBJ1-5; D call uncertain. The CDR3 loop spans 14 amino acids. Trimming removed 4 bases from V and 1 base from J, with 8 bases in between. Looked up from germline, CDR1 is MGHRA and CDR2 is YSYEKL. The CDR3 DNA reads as TGCGCCAGCAGCCCGACCGGGAGCAATCAGCCCCAGCATTTT. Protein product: CASSPTGSNQPQHF.